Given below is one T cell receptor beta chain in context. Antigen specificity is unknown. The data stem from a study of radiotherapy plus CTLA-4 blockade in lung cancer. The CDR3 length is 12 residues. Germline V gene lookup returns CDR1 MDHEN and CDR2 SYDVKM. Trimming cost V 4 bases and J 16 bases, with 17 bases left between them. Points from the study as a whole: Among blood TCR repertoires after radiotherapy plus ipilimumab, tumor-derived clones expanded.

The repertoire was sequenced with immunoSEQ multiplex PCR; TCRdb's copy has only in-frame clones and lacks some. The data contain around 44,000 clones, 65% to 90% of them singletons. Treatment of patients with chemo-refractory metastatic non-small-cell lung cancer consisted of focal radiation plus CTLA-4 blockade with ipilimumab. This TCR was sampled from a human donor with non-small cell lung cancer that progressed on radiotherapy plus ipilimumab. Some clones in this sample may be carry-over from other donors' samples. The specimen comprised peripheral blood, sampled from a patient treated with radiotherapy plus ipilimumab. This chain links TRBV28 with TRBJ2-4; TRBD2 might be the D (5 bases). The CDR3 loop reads CASSSQGLDPYF. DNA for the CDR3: TGTGCCAGCAGTTCCCAAGGACTGGATCCATACTTC.